The T cell receptor (beta chain) under discussion was sequenced for a study of neoadjuvant anti-PD-1 for oral cavity cancer. Here immunoSEQ multiplex PCR was the method, and the copy in TCRdb shows in-frame clones only, minus some. The sample shows 13,000 to 15,000 clones, 65% to 75% of them seen only once. Time point reported: after neoadjuvant nivolumab, at surgical resection. The CDR3 extends over 12 amino acids. Germline values: CDR1 SQVTM, CDR2 ANQGSEA. V dropped 4 bases and J dropped 3 bases, with 6 bases sitting between them. The receptor was derived from a person between 40 and 79 years old with oral cavity squamous cell carcinoma. Sequenced material: PBMCs, taken after nivolumab (anti-PD-1) treatment. The rearrangement links TRBV29-1 to TRBJ1-4; D not resolved. The CDR3 DNA reads as TGCAGCGTTGGGCAGCCTAATGAAAAACTGTTTTTT. Translated: CSVGQPNEKLFF.